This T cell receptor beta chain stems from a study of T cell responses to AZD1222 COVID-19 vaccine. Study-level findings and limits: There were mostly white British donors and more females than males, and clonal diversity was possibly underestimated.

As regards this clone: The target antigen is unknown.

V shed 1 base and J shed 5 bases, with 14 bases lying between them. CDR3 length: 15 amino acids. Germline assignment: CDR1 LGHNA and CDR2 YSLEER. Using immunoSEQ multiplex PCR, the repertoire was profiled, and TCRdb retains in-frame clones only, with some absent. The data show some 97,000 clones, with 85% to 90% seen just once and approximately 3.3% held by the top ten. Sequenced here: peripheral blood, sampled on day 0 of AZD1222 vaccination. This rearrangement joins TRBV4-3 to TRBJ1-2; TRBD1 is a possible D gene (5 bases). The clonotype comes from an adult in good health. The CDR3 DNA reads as TGCGCCAGCAGCCAAGCTCGGCAGGGAGGATATGGCTACACCTTC. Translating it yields CASSQARQGGYGYTF.